This T cell receptor beta chain emerged from a study of cytomegalovirus exposure and HLA in healthy donors. Whole-study findings and limits: Later on, an analysis found that several of the most significant clusters appeared to be linked to common viral pathogens, which included parvovirus B19. A later analysis found TCR association rates differed by HLA locus, highest for DRB1 and lowest for HLA-C.

In the case of this clone: Its target is unknown.

PCR involved 60 Vbeta and 13 Jbeta primers. As originally analysed: Counted up in a later analysis, unique TCR beta chains came to some 82 million, with around 12 million shared. The repertoire was sequenced with immunoSEQ multiplex PCR; TCRdb's copy has only in-frame clones and lacks some. The V and J calls and clone size are taken from that table; D and trimming were inferred from the DNA. This sample yields around 170,000 clones, of which around 77% are seen a single time; around 2.5% belongs to the top ten. The clonotype comes from a man aged 60-69 years in good health and CMV-seronegative. The sequencing input was PBMCs.

The CDR3 spells CASTPKWGTGAYEQYF. The CDR3 DNA reads TGTGCCAGTACCCCGAAATGGGGGACAGGGGCCTACGAGCAGTACTTC. J is TRBJ2-7 and V is TRBV19; 10 bases are a match to TRBD1. CDR1 and CDR2 from the germline V gene are LNHDA and SQIVND (reference sequence). Trimming took 7 bases from V and 2 from J; bases not matched to a gene: 11. The CDR3 is 16 residues long. The whole variable domain, filled in from reference TRBV19 and TRBJ2-7, reads DGGITQSPKYLFRKEGQNVTLSCEQNLNHDAMYWYRQDPGQGLRLIYYSQIVNDFQKGDIAEGYSVSREKKESFPLTVTSAQKNPTAFYLCASTPKWGTGAYEQYFGPGTRLTVT.